The entry below gives a single T cell receptor beta chain sequence along with its context. The antigen it binds to is not known. The sample holds no much larger clone one base away, and base qualities are not on file. These data come from a study of blood T cell repertoires in COVID-19 (dated by TCRdb to 2019 to 2021). General notes on the study: Collaborator samples came from the United States, Italy and Spain and covered acute and convalescent phases of COVID-19. The prospective study material was composed of cDNA or gDNA derived from T cells, B-cell-depleted T cells, or PBMCs. Deeply sampled blood TCRbeta repertoires from subjects exposed to, actively infected with, or recovered from COVID-19 were included in the dataset. The repertoires were released in a freely available public database meant as a resource for research on the immune response to SARS-CoV-2. The samples were drawn from the first 160 participants of the ongoing ImmuneRACE study and from 1,254 subjects provided by 6 global collaborators. Nearly every sample came with metadata listing a de-identified subject ID, COVID-19 status, age in years and sex. Where available, HLA class I and class II types were obtained from metadata supplied by the sample provider rather than from assay-based typing.

TCRbeta CDR3 regions were amplified from genomic DNA by means of the immunoSEQ Assay, a bias-controlled multiplex PCR. The authors' analysis ran thus. The number of nucleated cells in each sample was estimated from the amplification of reference gene primers within the assay. To quantify the absolute abundance of each unique TCRbeta CDR3 rearrangement, sequence reads were collapsed and filtered. For each sample, productive Simpson clonality was calculated by taking the square root of Simpson's diversity index across productive rearrangements. Sourced from immuneACCESS, this table was stored by TCRdb with only in-frame sequences that have V and J called. A share of the clones is absent; for the studies checked, an unresolved V gene accounts for under half, and the remainder has no known explanation. For V, J and clone size, that table is used; D and trimming come from the DNA. The sample table records about 100,000 clones; more than 75% of these occur just once. 7% to 9.5% of the sample belongs to the ten largest clones.

The collaborating institutions used their own protocols to collect whole blood in K2EDTA tubes. For TCRbeta analysis, collaborators shipped samples in one of three forms: frozen whole blood, isolated PBMCs, or DNA extracted from either of those sample types. Per the germline V gene, SNHLY is the CDR1 and FYNNEI is the CDR2. V is clipped by 6 bases and J by 3 bases, and the sequence between their germline boundaries is 23 bases long. From the cysteine through the phenylalanine, the CDR3 covers 17 amino acids. Only the CDR3 portion is preserved as DNA: 51 bases, with reading frame beginning at the first base. General findings and caveats noted by the study authors: The amount of clinical and demographic metadata varied by source and participant and was provided uncurated.

The clonotype comes from a man younger than 45 in a cohort sampled during active COVID-19. Sequences were obtained from peripheral blood. The chain is made from TRBV2 and TRBJ1-2, and perhaps TRBD1 as D gene, on 6 matching bases. The DNA reads TGTGCCAGCAGCGCTGATTACAGGGATCAACCCTACTATGGCTACACCTTC. Its translation is CASSADYRDQPYYGYTF.